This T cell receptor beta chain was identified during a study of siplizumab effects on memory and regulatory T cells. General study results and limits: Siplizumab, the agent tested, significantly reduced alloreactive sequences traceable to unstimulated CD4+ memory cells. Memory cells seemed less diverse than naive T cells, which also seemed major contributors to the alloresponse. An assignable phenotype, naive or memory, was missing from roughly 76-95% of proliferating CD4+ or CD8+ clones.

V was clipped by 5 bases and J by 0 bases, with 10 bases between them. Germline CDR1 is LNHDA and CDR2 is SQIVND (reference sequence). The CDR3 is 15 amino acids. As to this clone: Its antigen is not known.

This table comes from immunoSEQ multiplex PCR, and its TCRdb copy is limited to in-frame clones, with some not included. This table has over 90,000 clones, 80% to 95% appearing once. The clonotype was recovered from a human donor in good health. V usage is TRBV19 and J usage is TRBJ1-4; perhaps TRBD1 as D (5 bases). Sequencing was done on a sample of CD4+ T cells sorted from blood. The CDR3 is CASSGAPATNEKLFF. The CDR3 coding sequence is TGTGCCAGTAGTGGGGCACCGGCAACTAATGAAAAACTGTTTTTT. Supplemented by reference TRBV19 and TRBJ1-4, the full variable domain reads DGGITQSPKYLFRKEGQNVTLSCEQNLNHDAMYWYRQDPGQGLRLIYYSQIVNDFQKGDIAEGYSVSREKKESFPLTVTSAQKNPTAFYLCASSGAPATNEKLFFGSGTQLSVL.